The next 15 T cell receptor beta chains were all read from a single sample in a study of blood T cell repertoires in COVID-19. Sequencing used immunoSEQ multiplex PCR; TCRdb keeps in-frame clones, though not all of them. Here the sample spans about 270,000 clones, around 85% being singletons. Sequencing was carried out using peripheral blood. The receptors were gathered from a human donor with COVID-19, enrolled during active disease. The donor label of this sample is uncertain.

The chain couples TRBV5-1 to TRBJ2-7; maybe TRBD1 (6 bases). Germline CDR1 SGHRS, CDR2 YFSETQ. The ends were cut back, 4 bases at V and 2 bases at J, with 16 bases in the middle. The CDR3 is made up of 15 amino acids. The CDR3, as DNA: TGCGCCAGCAGCGGACTCCAGGGGACCCCCTACGAGCAGTACTTC. Translated: CASSGLQGTPYEQYF.

This clone was found once. V usage is TRBV27 and J usage is TRBJ1-1, with D unclear. Germline CDR1 reads MNHEY; CDR2 reads SMNVEV (reference sequence). This CDR3 contains 13 residues. The V end lost 5 bases, the J end lost 3 bases, and 10 bases lay between the germline ends. CDR3 nucleotides: TGTGCCAGCAGTCTCCCCGGGGACACTGAAGCTTTCTTT. Translated: CASSLPGDTEAFF.

The chain couples TRBV28 to TRBJ2-3, with D maybe TRBD2 (7 bases). V shed 2 bases and J shed 6 bases, with 15 bases lying between them. This CDR3 has 15 residues. Germline CDR1 is MDHEN and CDR2 is SYDVKM. In nucleotides, the CDR3 is TGTGCCAGCAGTTTACGGTCGGGGGGCGCCGATACGCAGTATTTT. As protein: CASSLRSGGADTQYF.

In its sample, this clone was seen a few times. The V gene is TRBV28, the J gene TRBJ2-7; 7 positions agree with TRBD1. J gave up 3 bases and V 2 bases, and 10 bases lay outside the gene matches. From germline, CDR1 is MDHEN and CDR2 SYDVKM. The CDR3 has 16 amino acids. The CDR3 loop is CASSLVRTGSHYEQYF. DNA for the CDR3: TGTGCCAGCAGTTTAGTAAGGACAGGCTCGCACTACGAGCAGTACTTC. Full variable domain (outside the CDR3, taken from reference TRBV28 and TRBJ2-7): DVKVTQSSRYLVKRTGEKVFLECVQDMDHENMFWYRQDPGLGLRLIYFSYDVKMKEKGDIPEGYSVSREKKERFSLILESASTNQTSMYLCASSLVRTGSHYEQYFGPGTRLTVT.

In its sample, this clone was seen a few times. The chain employs TRBV30 and TRBJ1-6, with TRBD1 as a possible D gene (5 bases). The V end lost 1 base, the J end lost 4 bases, and 11 bases lay between the germline ends. The CDR3 consists of 15 residues. Germline values: CDR1 GTSNPN, CDR2 SVGIG (reference sequence). CDR3 loop: CAWSGRQRYNSPLHF. CDR3 sequence (DNA): TGTGCCTGGAGTGGCCGACAGAGATATAATTCACCCCTCCACTTT. The full variable domain, rest sourced from reference TRBV30 and TRBJ1-6, is SQTIHQWPATLVQPVGSPLSLECTVEGTSNPNLYWYRQAAGRGLQLLFYSVGIGQISSEVPQNLSASRPQDRQFILSSKKLLLSDSGFYLCAWSGRQRYNSPLHFGNGTRLTVT.

This clone occurred once. This sequence joins TRBV4-3 and TRBJ2-3; TRBD1 agrees at 7 bases. The junction had 8 bases not matched to a gene; V was cut back by 4 bases and J by 4 bases. The germline gives CDR1 LGHNA, CDR2 YSLEER. This CDR3 has 15 residues. CDR3 region: CASSRRDRASDTQYF. The CDR3 nucleotides are TGCGCCAGCAGCCGTCGGGACAGAGCATCAGATACGCAGTATTTT.

V and J are TRBV19 and TRBJ2-5, with TRBD2 matching 7 bases. V lost 1 base and J lost 9; bases outside the gene matches: 14. Germline V gene lookup returns CDR1 LNHDA and CDR2 SQIVND (reference sequence). CDR3 length: 16 amino acids. The CDR3 is CASSIAPSGPPLAQYF. The CDR3 bases are TGTGCCAGTAGTATAGCCCCTAGCGGCCCTCCATTGGCCCAGTACTTC.

The rearrangement uses TRBV18 and TRBJ1-1; possibly TRBD1 for D (6 bases). Looked up from germline, CDR1 is KGHSH and CDR2 is LQKENI. The CDR3 is 12 amino acids. Trimming removed 3 bases from V and 11 bases from J, with 13 bases in between. The CDR3 DNA reads as TGTGCCAGCTCACCTCAGGGGCCAGGGGCTTTCTTT. Encoded protein: CASSPQGPGAFF.

This chain connects TRBV28 to TRBJ2-7; 7 nucleotides agree with TRBD2. The CDR3 sequence is 13 residues long. Germline lookup yields CDR1 MDHEN and CDR2 SYDVKM. The CDR3 protein is CATTEGGSYEQYF. CDR3 coding DNA: TGTGCAACGACGGAGGGAGGGTCCTACGAGCAGTACTTC.

The chain links TRBV7-3 to TRBJ1-3, with D possibly being TRBD1 (5 bases). The CDR3 has 16 residues. Germline V lookup: CDR1 SGHTA, CDR2 FQGTGA. Trimming pared 5 bases from V and 4 bases from J, leaving 18 bases between. The CDR3 DNA reads TGTGCCAGCAGCGTCACAGGTACCGGAAAAGGAAACACCATATATTTT. Protein sequence: CASSVTGTGKGNTIYF.

V usage is TRBV28 and J usage is TRBJ1-3; 7 bases are shared with TRBD1. Germline trimming cut 6 bases from V and 0 bases from J; bases unmatched to any gene: 8. The germline gives CDR1 MDHEN, CDR2 SYDVKM. The CDR3 runs 16 residues. The chain's CDR3 is CASRDTGELSGNTIYF. DNA of the CDR3: TGTGCCAGCAGGGATACAGGGGAGCTCTCTGGAAACACCATATATTTT.

The CDR3: CASSSLVRTGELFF. CDR3 DNA: TGTGCCAGCAGCTCCCTGGTGAGGACCGGGGAGCTGTTTTTT. The chain joins TRBV7-2 to TRBJ2-2; D not certain. V was shortened by 4 bases and J by 5 bases, with 11 bases between the two germline ends. The CDR3 spans 14 residues. Germline V gene sequence: CDR1 SGHTA, CDR2 FQGNSA.

The rearrangement joins TRBV4-2 to TRBJ2-1, with TRBD2 matching over 8 bases. Trimming removed 0 bases from V and 6 bases from J; junction bases left unmatched: 7. The CDR3 covers 16 residues. Germline V gene lookup returns CDR1 LGHNA and CDR2 YNFKEQ. CDR3 sequence (DNA): TGTGCCAGCAGCCAAGAAGCGGGAGAAATTGGCAATGAGCAGTTCTTC. The encoded protein is CASSQEAGEIGNEQFF.

The V gene is TRBV6-5, the J gene TRBJ2-1, with D unclear. The CDR3 is 13 amino acids. Germline CDR1 MNHEY, CDR2 SVGAGI. V dropped 4 bases and J dropped 3 bases, with 7 bases sitting between them. CDR3 DNA sequence: TGTGCCAGCAGTTTAAATAGCTACAATGAGCAGTTCTTC. Amino acid sequence: CASSLNSYNEQFF.

The V call is TRBV18, the J call TRBJ2-5; the D gene is possibly TRBD2 (5 bases). Germline V gene data show CDR1 as KGHSH and CDR2 as LQKENI. V was clipped by 0 bases and J by 8 bases, with 16 bases between them. The CDR3 totals 15 residues. The CDR3: CASSPPGPSLETQYF. DNA for the CDR3: TGTGCCAGCTCACCACCGGGTCCTAGCCTGGAAACCCAGTACTTC.